One and the same sample provided the 21 T cell receptor beta chains below, sequenced in a study of cytomegalovirus exposure and HLA in healthy donors. Only in-frame clones appear in the TCRdb table, and some are missing; sequencing was by immunoSEQ multiplex PCR. The table shows around 200,000 clones, with roughly 81% occurring only once. The sequencing sample was made of PBMCs. The receptors were sampled from a woman between 25 and 40 years old in good health and CMV-seronegative.

Remarks on this clone: At one end, the junction sequence differs from germline, possibly due to a read error. The chain links TRBV28 to TRBJ2-7, with D hard to call. Germline assignment: CDR1 MDHEN and CDR2 SYDVKM. The CDR3 runs to 8 residues. The CDR3, as DNA: TGTGCCAGCAGTTTCCCCCCGTTC. Its translation: CASSFPPF.

V usage is TRBV11-3 and J usage is TRBJ2-5; TRBD2 might be the D (6 bases). Germline CDR1 reads SGHNT; CDR2 reads YENEEA. V lost 4 bases and J lost 4, with 10 bases in between. The CDR3 spans 13 residues. CDR3 sequence (DNA): TGTGCCAGCAGCTACGGAGGGAGAGAGACCCAGTACTTC. This translates into CASSYGGRETQYF.

This clone appeared once. The rearrangement joins TRBV14 to TRBJ1-4; D is unclear. CDR1 is SGHDN and CDR2 is FVKESK in the germline V gene. Trimming removed 3 bases from V and 8 bases from J, with 10 bases in between. CDR3 length: 13 residues. CDR3 sequence (DNA): TGTGCCAGCAGCCATATCCTCCGGGAAAAACTGTTTTTT. As protein: CASSHILREKLFF.

This clone was detected only a few times. The chain couples TRBV2 to TRBJ2-2; 10 nucleotides match TRBD2. The ends lost 6 bases at V and 4 bases at J; junction bases unmatched: 8. CDR3 length: 16 amino acids. Germline V gene data show CDR1 as SNHLY and CDR2 as FYNNEI. CDR3 nucleotide sequence: TGTGCCAGCAGGGATCAAGCGGGGGGGAGCACCGGGGAGCTGTTTTTT. This codes for CASRDQAGGSTGELFF.

This rearrangement joins TRBV5-6 to TRBJ1-3, with 7 bases aligning to TRBD1. Germline CDR1 reads SGHDT; CDR2 reads YYEEEE. The CDR3 spans 18 residues. Trimming removed 0 bases from V and 1 base from J; junction bases left unmatched: 10. CDR3 loop: CASSLAWGQTGSGNTIYF. CDR3 in DNA: TGTGCCAGCAGCTTGGCGTGGGGACAGACAGGGTCTGGAAACACCATATATTTT.

The CDR3 coding sequence is TGTGCCAGCAGCTTGGCGGGACAGATACACCAGTACTTC. Protein: CASSLAGQIHQYF. The V gene is TRBV7-9, the J gene TRBJ2-7; weak D call: TRBD1 (7 bases). This CDR3 contains 13 residues. The germline V gene has CDR1 SEHNR and CDR2 FQNEAQ (reference sequence). Trimming removed 3 bases at V and 10 bases at J, with 16 bases between.

The rearrangement uses TRBV18 and TRBJ1-2; maybe TRBD1 (5 bases). Germline CDR1 and CDR2: KGHSH and LQKENI. V gave up 1 base and J gave up 7 bases, with 10 bases separating them. This CDR3 is built from 13 residues. In DNA, the CDR3 is TGTGCCAGCTCACCACAGACAGACGGTGGCTACACCTTC. Its protein is CASSPQTDGGYTF.

J is TRBJ2-7 and V is TRBV20-1, with no clear D. Trimming cost V 7 bases and J 2 bases, with 9 bases left between them. CDR1 and CDR2 from the germline V gene are DFQATT and SNEGSKA (reference sequence). The length of the CDR3 is 11 residues. This chain's CDR3 is CSVGPTYEQYF. CDR3 DNA sequence: TGCAGTGTTGGGCCCACCTACGAGCAGTACTTC.

The CDR3 DNA follows: TGTGCCAGCAGCTCGGGTCCCGAAGCTTTCTTT. Encoded protein: CASSSGPEAFF. This chain joins TRBV9 and TRBJ1-1; D is uncertain. V shed 4 bases and J shed 8 bases, with 9 bases lying between them. This CDR3 is built from 11 residues. CDR1 and CDR2 from the germline V gene are SGDLS and YYNGEE.

The rearrangement uses TRBV30 and TRBJ1-4, with no clear D. V was trimmed by 3 bases and J by 7 bases, leaving 6 bases between them. The CDR3 runs 11 residues. The germline CDR1 and CDR2 sequences are GTSNPN and SVGIG (reference sequence). The CDR3 spells CAWSAVEKLFF. CDR3 bases: TGTGCCTGGAGCGCAGTTGAAAAACTGTTTTTT.

As to this clone: Its ends do not fully match the called genes, so a read error is possible. V usage is TRBV20-1 and J usage is TRBJ2-1; TRBD2 matches 12 bases. Germline lookup yields CDR1 DFQATT and CDR2 SNEGSKA (reference sequence). The length of the CDR3 is 11 residues. CDR3 nucleotides: TGCAGTGCCAGGACTAGCGGGGCCCTCATCTTC. This sequence encodes CSARTSGALIF.

The CDR3 region is CASSEDWNSPLHF. The CDR3 nucleotides are TGTGCCAGCAGTGAGGACTGGAATTCACCCCTCCACTTT. The chain recombines TRBV6-1 with TRBJ1-6; D unresolved. The CDR3 contains 13 residues. CDR1 is MNHNS and CDR2 is SASEGT in the germline V gene. V was clipped by 3 bases and J by 7 bases, with 7 bases between them.

This chain uses TRBV5-1 with TRBJ2-7, with D maybe TRBD1 (5 bases). CDR1 and CDR2 from the germline V gene are SGHRS and YFSETQ. Trimming stripped 1 base from V and 2 bases from J, with 10 bases between. The CDR3 is made up of 14 amino acids. CDR3 region: CASSLNRQTYEQYF. The DNA for the CDR3 is TGCGCCAGCAGCTTGAACAGACAGACCTACGAGCAGTACTTC.

The chain employs TRBV6-1 and TRBJ2-2; no clear D. The CDR3 has 15 amino acids. Trimming removed 2 bases at V and 3 bases at J, with 10 bases between. CDR1 MNHNS and CDR2 SASEGT come from the germline V gene. As DNA, the CDR3 is TGTGCCAGCAGTGAAAGAGCGATGGACACCGGGGAGCTGTTTTTT. Translated, it gives CASSERAMDTGELFF.

J is TRBJ2-7 and V is TRBV11-2; 8 positions agree with TRBD2. V lost 5 bases to trimming and J lost 6 bases; unmatched junction nucleotides: 12. The V gene's germline CDR1 is SGHAT and CDR2 FQNNGV. This CDR3 region has 15 residues. Here the CDR3 reads CASSHLGAGAGEQYF. The CDR3 region has the DNA TGTGCCAGCAGCCACCTCGGAGCGGGAGCGGGCGAGCAGTACTTC.

The rearrangement joins TRBV6-5 to TRBJ1-5; 8 bases map to TRBD1. Germline loops: CDR1 MNHEY, CDR2 SVGAGI. This CDR3 region has 14 residues. The J segment lost 3 bases and the V segment lost 5 bases, leaving 3 bases of the junction unmatched. Here the CDR3 reads CASSGTGFNQPQHF. The CDR3 region has the DNA TGTGCCAGCAGTGGGACAGGTTTCAATCAGCCCCAGCATTTT.

The chain links TRBV5-6 to TRBJ1-2; D remains ambiguous. The CDR3 extends over 15 amino acids. Trimming shortened V by 0 bases and J by 2 bases, and 11 bases separated the two germline ends. Germline V gene data show CDR1 as SGHDT and CDR2 as YYEEEE. The CDR3 loop is CASSLALRGNYGYTF. The CDR3 coding sequence is TGTGCCAGCAGCTTGGCCCTAAGAGGGAACTATGGCTACACCTTC.

V usage is TRBV28 and J usage is TRBJ1-2; perhaps TRBD1 as D (6 bases). V was pared by 2 bases and J by 7 bases, with 17 bases between. CDR3 size: 15 residues. Germline CDR1 MDHEN, CDR2 SYDVKM. The CDR3, as DNA: TGTGCCAGCAGTTTAACAGGGAGGGGTCGGGCTGGCTACACCTTC. This sequence encodes CASSLTGRGRAGYTF.

This chain connects TRBV30 to TRBJ2-7; 7 bases fit TRBD2. The CDR3 contains 17 residues. In germline, CDR1 is GTSNPN, CDR2 SVGIG (reference sequence). Trimming took 5 bases from V and 5 from J; bases not matched to a gene: 21. The CDR3 spells CAWLPRGGMSSLHEQYF. The DNA for the CDR3 is TGTGCCTGGCTGCCCCGGGGAGGGATGTCTAGCCTACACGAGCAGTACTTC.

A single count supports this clone. The rearrangement uses TRBV30 and TRBJ2-2; D may be TRBD2 (6 bases). The germline gives CDR1 GTSNPN, CDR2 SVGIG (reference sequence). V lost 5 bases and J lost 5, with 15 bases in between. The CDR3 has 14 residues. The CDR3 nucleotides are TGTGCCTGGGATACTAGCTCTGGGACCGGGGAGCTGTTTTTT. This sequence encodes CAWDTSSGTGELFF.

The rearrangement joins TRBV18 to TRBJ1-1, with D possibly matching TRBD1 (5 bases). The CDR3 has 14 amino acids. V lost 2 bases and J 1 base, leaving 8 bases between the germline ends. From germline, CDR1 is KGHSH and CDR2 LQKENI. The CDR3, as DNA: TGTGCCAGCTCACCAGACAGTACGAACACTGAAGCTTTCTTT. Protein: CASSPDSTNTEAFF.